The rows below give T cell receptor beta chains drawn from one sample of a study of human T cells and chemical hapten exposure. TCRdb re-called the RACE reads with MiXCR, one entry per CDR3 protein. The repertoire has 180,000 or so distinct CDR3 sequences, around 25% of them found once; the top ten carry 2.5%. The source was whole blood, collected in connection with sensitization to the hapten diphenylcyclopropenone (DPC). These receptor sequences come from a woman between 40 and 55 years old with alopecia areata. Some clones in this sample may be carry-over from other donors' samples. Each CDR3 is given with its conserved first and last residue. D genes are given only for firm matches. The listing skips clone size in some rows; elsewhere it reads once, few, many or a size class.

d_call j_call v_call clone_size cdr3_nt cdr3_aa
TRBD2 TRBJ2-7 TRBV4-2 NA TGTGCCAGCAGCCAAGATATCTCTTTGTGGACTAGCGCGACCTACGAGCAGTACTTC CASSQDISLWTSATYEQYF
NA TRBJ1-1 TRBV4-1 few TGCGCCAGCAGCCAACAGGCGGGCACCAGCACTGAAGCTTTCTTT CASSQQAGTSTEAFF
TRBD2 TRBJ2-7 TRBV29-1 NA TGCAGCGTTGAAGGGGGGACGGGAGGACCACTCTACGAGCAGTACTTC CSVEGGTGGPLYEQYF
NA TRBJ1-6 TRBV7-8 many TGTGCCAGCCGACAGAATAATAATTCACCCCTCCACTTT CASRQNNNSPLHF
NA TRBJ2-1 TRBV20-1 NA TGCAGTGCTTTAAGAGCCACCTACAATGAGCAGTTCTTC CSALRATYNEQFF
NA TRBJ1-2 TRBV28 NA TGTGCCAGCAGTTCTCGCATTGCTAACTATGGCTACACCTTC CASSSRIANYGYTF
NA TRBJ1-5 TRBV5-6 many TGTGCCAGCAGCTTGGCGGGGCTCAATCAGCCCCAGCATTTT CASSLAGLNQPQHF
NA TRBJ2-5 TRBV20-1 NA TGCAGTGCTAGAGATGGGGGATGGATCGAGACCCAGTACTTC CSARDGGWIETQYF
TRBD2 TRBJ2-2 TRBV20-1 few TGCAGTGCTAGAGATTCCAGCGGGAGCCACACCGGGGAGCTGTTTTTT CSARDSSGSHTGELFF
NA TRBJ2-7 TRBV10-3 few TGTGCCATCAGTGAGACAGGGTTGACTTCCTACGAGCAGTACTTC CAISETGLTSYEQYF
NA TRBJ2-7 TRBV3-1 few TGTGCCAGCAGACGACCTGTCACCGGCGAGCAGTACTTC CASRRPVTGEQYF
NA TRBJ1-5 TRBV6-2/TRBV6-3 NA TGTGCCAGCAGTTGGAGGAACAGTCAGCCCCAGCATTTT CASSWRNSQPQHF
NA TRBJ2-7 TRBV5-1 few TGCGCCAGCAGCTTGGGCCCCTCAGGAAGTAAAGGCTACGAGCAGTACTTC CASSLGPSGSKGYEQYF
TRBD1 TRBJ2-7 TRBV12-3/TRBV12-4 NA TGTGCCAGCAGCCCGGACAGGGGGCGAGAGCAGTACTTC CASSPDRGREQYF
NA TRBJ2-3 TRBV5-5 few TGTGCCAGCAGCTTCAGTTCAGGGGTGACAGATACGCAGTATTTT CASSFSSGVTDTQYF
NA TRBJ2-1 TRBV6-5 NA TGTGCCAGCAGTTACTCGAACTCACCCTACAATGAGCAGTTCTTC CASSYSNSPYNEQFF
NA TRBJ1-1 TRBV29-1 few TGCAGCGGATCCGGGACCAACACTGAAGCTTTCTTT CSGSGTNTEAFF
NA TRBJ2-2 TRBV6-1 NA TGTGCCAGCACCACTGTTGGGTCGAGCACCGGGGAGCTGTTTTTT CASTTVGSSTGELFF
NA TRBJ2-7 TRBV6-6 NA TGTGCCAGCAGTTATCCAGCAGGAATGTCCTACGAGCAGTACTTC CASSYPAGMSYEQYF
NA TRBJ2-7 TRBV20-1 NA TGCAGTGCTACCATACCGGGACAACAGAGGTTGCAGTACTTC CSATIPGQQRLQYF
NA TRBJ2-2 TRBV27 NA TGTGCCAGCAGTTCCTATCGGGGTAACACCGGGGAGCTGTTTTTT CASSSYRGNTGELFF
TRBD2 TRBJ2-3 TRBV29-1 NA TGCAGCGTTGAAGATCCCCGCGGGAGGAAGACAGATACGCAGTATTTT CSVEDPRGRKTDTQYF
NA TRBJ2-3 TRBV27 once TGTGCCAGCAGTCCAAGGGCCCGGGATACGCAGTATTTT CASSPRARDTQYF
NA TRBJ2-7 TRBV29-1 NA TGCAGCGTAGAAGACAGGAGTAGCTCCTACGAGCAGTACTTC CSVEDRSSSYEQYF
NA TRBJ1-3 TRBV6-5 NA TGTGCCAGCGGGCTTAGCTCTGGAAACACCATATATTTT CASGLSSGNTIYF
NA TRBJ2-7 TRBV28 NA TGTGCCAGCAGCCCCCCCCAGCGCCGCTCCTACGAGCAGTACTTC CASSPPQRRSYEQYF
NA TRBJ2-3 TRBV5-1 NA TGCGCCAGCAGCCAAACAGGAATTAGCACAGATACGCAGTATTTT CASSQTGISTDTQYF
TRBD1 TRBJ2-5 TRBV9 NA TGTGCCAGCAGCCCCCCCGGGACAGGGGGAGGAGAGACCCAGTACTTC CASSPPGTGGGETQYF
NA TRBJ1-1 TRBV4-2 NA TGTGCCAGCAGCCAAGATTTCGGCGGCGCTGAAGCTTTCTTT CASSQDFGGAEAFF
TRBD2 TRBJ2-2 TRBV7-2 few TGTGCCAGCAGCTTAGCCATACTAGCGGGAGGAATTGCCGGGGAGCTGTTTTTT CASSLAILAGGIAGELFF
NA TRBJ1-5 TRBV24-1 NA TGTGCCACTAGTCCGGCTGCTGGGGGGGCTCAGCCCCAGCATTTT CATSPAAGGAQPQHF
TRBD1 TRBJ2-5 TRBV28 few TGTGCCAACGGACAGGGTCGGGAGGAGACCCAGTACTTC CANGQGREETQYF
NA TRBJ2-3 TRBV4-1 few TGCGCCAGCAGCCAAGGTGGGACTTCCTTCACAGATACGCAGTATTTT CASSQGGTSFTDTQYF
NA TRBJ2-7 TRBV10-3 few TGTGCCATCAGTGAGTACAGGCTGGAGCAGTACTTC CAISEYRLEQYF
NA TRBJ2-3 TRBV10-3 NA TGTGCCATCAGAGAGCCCCTAGGGCTAGGCACAGATACGCAGTATTTT CAIREPLGLGTDTQYF
NA TRBJ1-2 TRBV4-2 many TGTGCCAGCAGCCAAGATAGATTCGAGGACAGCTATGGCTACACCTTC CASSQDRFEDSYGYTF
NA TRBJ2-4 TRBV20-1 NA TGCAGTGCCCAAATCCGCGGGACAGCCAAAAACATTCAGTACTTC CSAQIRGTAKNIQYF
NA TRBJ1-4 TRBV18 NA TGTGCCAGCTCACCGCCCGGGGAAAATGAAAAACTGTTTTTT CASSPPGENEKLFF
NA TRBJ1-5 TRBV7-9 few TGTGCCAGCAGCTTAGCGGGGCAGGGAGGGAGGCAGCCCCAGCATTTT CASSLAGQGGRQPQHF
TRBD2 TRBJ2-3 TRBV29-1 NA TGCAGCGTTGTACCCCCCCCCGGACTAGCGGGAGGTGTAGATACGCAGTATTTT CSVVPPPGLAGGVDTQYF
TRBD1 TRBJ2-7 TRBV20-1 few TGCAGTGTCCCGGGACAGGGATTGTACGAGCAGTACTTC CSVPGQGLYEQYF
TRBD1 TRBJ2-7 TRBV5-1 NA TGCGCCAGCAGCTTCCGGGACAGTAGCTCCTACGAGCAGTACTTC CASSFRDSSSYEQYF
NA TRBJ2-3 TRBV6-2/TRBV6-3 NA TGTGCCAGCAGACAGGTGGGGGAAGATACGCAGTATTTT CASRQVGEDTQYF
TRBD2 TRBJ2-7 TRBV7-2 NA TGTGCCAGCAGCGCACGGGCGGGGGGCGCCGGCGGGTCCTACGAGCAGTACTTC CASSARAGGAGGSYEQYF
NA TRBJ2-5 TRBV29-1 few TGCAGCGTGGGGGACATTCAAGAGACCCAGTACTTC CSVGDIQETQYF
TRBD2 TRBJ2-7 TRBV20-1 many TGCAGTGCTTCTAACGTACTAGCGGGAGACTCTAACGAGCAGTACTTC CSASNVLAGDSNEQYF
NA TRBJ2-7 TRBV4-1 NA TGCGCCAGCAGCCAAGTTACAGGAGATTACGAGCAGTACTTC CASSQVTGDYEQYF
NA TRBJ2-7 TRBV6-1 NA TGTGCCAGCAGTGTGGGGGAGCAGTACTTC CASSVGEQYF
NA TRBJ2-7 TRBV5-4 many TGTGCCAGCAGCTCGGGTGGGGGATCCTACGAGCAGTACTTC CASSSGGGSYEQYF